The rows below give T cell receptor beta chains drawn from one sample of a study of neoadjuvant anti-PD-1 for oral cavity cancer. Produced via immunoSEQ multiplex PCR; TCRdb's table is partial and in-frame only. Of tens of thousands of clones listed, around 84% are singletons. The sample was PBMCs, taken after nivolumab (anti-PD-1) treatment. Receptor source: a person aged 35 to 85 with oral cavity squamous cell carcinoma. Each CDR3 is given with its conserved first and last residue. D genes are given only for firm matches. Size is omitted from some rows. Given values are once, few, many or a class for expanded clones.

J,D,length,size,V,DNA,CDR3
TRBJ2-7,TRBD2,22,-,TRBV10-1,TGCGCCAGCAGTTTCCCTGATAGCGGGAGGGCTCTAATCCATCCTAGCCCCTACGAGCAGTACTTC,CASSFPDSGRALIHPSPYEQYF
TRBJ2-7,-,15,few,TRBV27,TGTGCCAGTAGTGGATCCGGGCGCATACCCTACGAGCAGTACTTC,CASSGSGRIPYEQYF
TRBJ1-1,-,14,once,TRBV10-3,TGTGCCATCAGTGAGAGCCCGGACCTCCTTCGGGCTTTCTTT,CAISESPDLLRAFF
TRBJ2-6,-,15,-,TRBV11-1,TGTGCCAGCAGCTTAGGGAGGGCGCAGGCCAACGTCCTGACTTTC,CASSLGRAQANVLTF
TRBJ1-5,-,13,-,TRBV7-9,TGTGCCAGCAGCTTCGAGGGCGGTCAGCCCCAGCATTTT,CASSFEGGQPQHF
TRBJ1-1,TRBD1,15,-,TRBV28,TGTGCCACCTACCGGGGGGACAGGTTTAACACTGAAGCTTTCTTT,CATYRGDRFNTEAFF
TRBJ2-5,-,15,-,TRBV5-1,TGCGCCAGCAGCTTGCAACCCCGTAAGGGAGAGACCCAGTACTTC,CASSLQPRKGETQYF
TRBJ2-7,-,12,-,TRBV19,TGTGCCAGTAGTAGAGGCAACTACGAGCAGTACTTC,CASSRGNYEQYF
TRBJ2-1,-,15,-,TRBV2,TGTGCCAGCAGTCCACGGGGCGGGACAAACAATGAGCAGTTCTTC,CASSPRGGTNNEQFF
TRBJ1-2,TRBD1,15,-,TRBV27,TGTGCCAGCAGTTCCCGACAGGGGCGAGACAGTGGCTACACCTTC,CASSSRQGRDSGYTF
TRBJ2-7,-,14,-,TRBV7-9,TGTGCCAGCAGCCTCCCGGGGCCCCCTTACGAGCAGTACTTC,CASSLPGPPYEQYF
TRBJ2-3,TRBD2,15,-,TRBV19,TGTGCCAGTAGTATAGGGGCTAGCGGGAGGGATACGCAGTATTTT,CASSIGASGRDTQYF
TRBJ1-5,-,18,-,TRBV15,TGTGCCACCAGCAGAGACGGTGGGTGGGATTATAGCAATCAGCCCCAGCATTTT,CATSRDGGWDYSNQPQHF
TRBJ2-7,-,12,-,TRBV7-8,TGTGCCAGCAGCCTGAACCCCTACGAGCAGTACTTC,CASSLNPYEQYF
TRBJ2-7,-,16,-,TRBV6-5,TGTGCCAGCAGTTACGACAGGCCTTCAACACCCTACGAGCAGTACTTC,CASSYDRPSTPYEQYF
TRBJ2-2,-,15,-,TRBV5-1,TGCGCCAGCTCCACCTTTCCAGAGGTGAGCGGGGAGCTGTTTTTT,CASSTFPEVSGELFF
TRBJ2-7,-,13,-,TRBV11-2,TGTGCCAGCAGCTTAAACGGCCCCTACGAGCAGTACTTC,CASSLNGPYEQYF
TRBJ2-2,TRBD2,15,-,TRBV9,TGTGCCAGCAGGGGAGGCGGGAGTGACACCGGGGAGCTGTTTTTT,CASRGGGSDTGELFF
TRBJ2-7,-,16,-,TRBV5-1,TGCGCCAGCAGGCTCACGGTCGTGCAGGGAAGTTACGAGCAGTACTTC,CASRLTVVQGSYEQYF
TRBJ2-3,-,15,-,TRBV7-2,TGTGCCAGCAGCTTAGTCGGGGAGAGCACAGATACGCAGTATTTT,CASSLVGESTDTQYF
TRBJ2-2,-,13,-,TRBV30,TGTGCCCAAAGTAGAGCAAACACCGGGGAGCTGTTTTTT,CAQSRANTGELFF
TRBJ1-3,-,15,once,TRBV7-9,TGTGCCAGCAGCTCCCAACAGGGAGCTGGAAACACCATATATTTT,CASSSQQGAGNTIYF
TRBJ2-7,-,12,-,TRBV7-9,TGTGCCAGCAGCCGAAGCTCCTACGAGCAGTACTTC,CASSRSSYEQYF
TRBJ1-2,TRBD1,15,-,TRBV2,TGTGCCAGCAGCGTTGGGACAGGGGGAAACTATGGCTACACCTTC,CASSVGTGGNYGYTF
TRBJ2-2,-,13,-,TRBV6-4,TGTGCCAGCAGTCCTGAACTGGGCGGGGAGCTGTTTTTT,CASSPELGGELFF
TRBJ2-6,TRBD1,15,-,TRBV7-9,TGTGCCAGCAGCGGGACAGGGGCTGGGGCCAACGTCCTGACTTTC,CASSGTGAGANVLTF
TRBJ2-2,TRBD2,18,once,TRBV4-2,TGTGCCAGCAGCCAAGTACTGGGCGGGAGGCCGGGGACCGGGGAGCTGTTTTTT,CASSQVLGGRPGTGELFF
TRBJ2-3,-,17,few,TRBV7-2,TGTGCCAGCAGCTTAGGAGGCAGGGGCCCCCCCACAGATACGCAGTATTTT,CASSLGGRGPPTDTQYF
TRBJ2-5,TRBD1,19,-,TRBV5-1,TGCGCCAGCAGCTCCCATATCGGACAGGGGAGGGGGCCTGGAGAGACCCAGTACTTC,CASSSHIGQGRGPGETQYF
TRBJ1-2,-,11,once,TRBV29-1,TGCAGCGTTCGGACAGCCTATGGCTACACCTTC,CSVRTAYGYTF
TRBJ2-3,-,13,-,TRBV4-1,TGCGCCAGCAGCCAAGACCCCACAGATACGCAGTATTTT,CASSQDPTDTQYF
TRBJ1-2,-,14,-,TRBV5-1,TGCGCCAGCAGCTTGGAACAGGGTGGCTATGGCTACACCTTC,CASSLEQGGYGYTF
TRBJ1-1,-,15,once,TRBV29-1,TGCAGCGGCACTGGGTTGGGGGCCGGGAACACTGAAGCTTTCTTT,CSGTGLGAGNTEAFF